A single sample gave rise to the 27 T cell receptor beta chains below, sequenced in a study of identical twins. TCRdb re-called the 5' RACE reads through MiXCR, storing one row per CDR3 protein. Counted here are more than 1.5 million distinct CDR3 sequences, 25% to 35% occurring once; the ten biggest clones make up approximately 0.29%. Sample: cord blood. The receptors shown here come from a newborn girl in good health.

There are a few counts of this clonotype. The rearrangement uses TRBV6-5 and TRBJ2-1, with 9 nucleotides matching TRBD2. With V trimmed by 5 bases and J by 1 base, 9 bases remained unmatched. The CDR3 totals 17 residues. In germline, CDR1 is MNHEY, CDR2 SVGAGI. The CDR3 bases are TGTGCCAGCAGTCACACGTTAGCGGGGGAATCCTACAATGAGCAGTTCTTC. It translates to CASSHTLAGESYNEQFF.

This clonotype occurred a few times. V gene TRBV28 combines with J gene TRBJ1-5; maybe TRBD1 (5 bases). From germline, CDR1 is MDHEN and CDR2 SYDVKM. This CDR3 comprises 15 residues. V lost 2 bases and J lost 5, with 13 bases in between. CDR3 in DNA: TGTGCCAGCAGTTTACAGGGCCGGGGTCATCAGCCCCAGCATTTT. Protein product: CASSLQGRGHQPQHF.

The gene calls are TRBV12-3 or TRBV12-4 and TRBJ2-1, with 11 bases matching TRBD2. Unmatched junction bases numbered 4, after V lost 7 bases and J lost 2 bases. The CDR3 is 15 amino acids. Here the CDR3 DNA reads TGTGCCAGCAACTGGACTAGCGGGCCCTACAATGAGCAGTTCTTC. It yields the protein CASNWTSGPYNEQFF.

The J gene is TRBJ1-1, the V gene TRBV11-2, with D perhaps matching TRBD1 (5 bases). This CDR3 contains 14 residues. Germline V gene sequence: CDR1 SGHAT, CDR2 FQNNGV. V lost 5 bases and J 5 bases, leaving 15 bases between the germline ends. CDR3 in amino acids: CASSRLRGRTEAFF. The CDR3 coding sequence is TGTGCCAGCAGCCGCCTCCGGGGGAGGACTGAAGCTTTCTTT.

This sequence joins TRBV20-1 and TRBJ1-2; D is unresolved. The CDR3 length is 13 residues. Per the germline V gene, CDR1 is DFQATT and CDR2 is SNEGSKA (reference sequence). Trimming stripped 2 bases from V and 7 bases from J, with 14 bases between. CDR3 amino acids: CSARSGPRGGYTF. The CDR3 nucleotides read TGCAGTGCTAGATCCGGCCCGCGGGGTGGCTACACCTTC.

The V and J genes are TRBV2 and TRBJ2-7; TRBD2 is a possible D gene (6 bases). With the DNA end fitting TRBJ2-4 better, the J assignment may be wrong. Germline V gene data show CDR1 as SNHLY and CDR2 as FYNNEI. CDR3 length: 15 amino acids. In nucleotides, the CDR3 is TGTGCCAGCAGCCTCAGGGAGGACGGCAAAAACATTCAGTACTTC. Translated, it gives CASSLREDGKNIQYF.

In the case of this clonotype: A single base separates this from a much larger clone, so it may be a read error. V usage is TRBV11-2 and J usage is TRBJ2-1, with D possibly being TRBD2 (6 bases). V lost 5 bases to trimming and J lost 10 bases, with 21 bases between them. CDR1 SGHAT and CDR2 FQNNGV come from the germline V gene. The CDR3 runs 15 residues. This CDR3 is CASSRPLRGRYEQFF. In nucleotides, the CDR3 is TGTGCCAGCAGCCGCCCTTTGCGGGGTCGATACGAGCAGTTCTTC.

This chain joins TRBV20-1 and TRBJ2-1; 8 nucleotides align to TRBD2. The V and J ends lost 3 bases and 5 bases, in that order; junction bases with no gene match: 9. Germline V gene data show CDR1 as DFQATT and CDR2 as SNEGSKA (reference sequence). The CDR3 length is 15 residues. The CDR3 DNA follows: TGCAGTGCTAGCGGGAGGGCCCGTTACCACAATGAGCAGTTCTTC. Its translation is CSASGRARYHNEQFF.

This clonotype was recorded a few times. The gene calls are TRBV24-1 and TRBJ2-2, with 7 bases that match TRBD1. Germline CDR1 and CDR2: KGHDR and SFDVKD. J was trimmed by 4 bases and V by 7 bases; bases with no gene match: 5. The CDR3 covers 14 residues. The CDR3 loop reads CATRHRGGTGELFF. As DNA, the CDR3 is TGTGCCACCAGGCACAGGGGCGGCACCGGGGAGCTGTTTTTT.

This clonotype has just a few counts. The rearrangement uses TRBV5-1 and TRBJ1-1, with D unclear. This CDR3 contains 13 residues. CDR1 and CDR2 from the germline V gene are SGHRS and YFSETQ. V lost 0 bases and J 4 bases, leaving 7 bases between the germline ends. The CDR3 nucleotides are TGCGCCAGCAGCTTGGGGTGGGCCACTGAAGCTTTCTTT. Translating it yields CASSLGWATEAFF.

This clonotype showed up just a few times. The rearrangement uses TRBV27 and TRBJ1-1, with 7 bases identical to TRBD1. In germline, CDR1 is MNHEY, CDR2 SMNVEV (reference sequence). Losses at the gene ends were 8 bases for V and 0 bases for J; bases not matched to a gene: 9. The length of the CDR3 is 15 residues. CDR3 sequence reads: CASQIHRGLNTEAFF. In DNA form, the CDR3 reads TGTGCCAGCCAAATCCACAGGGGATTGAACACTGAAGCTTTCTTT.

The chain uses TRBV6-1 and TRBJ2-3; D is perhaps TRBD1 (6 bases). The germline V and J ends were trimmed by 2 bases and 3 bases, with 9 bases remaining between them. The CDR3 spans 14 residues. From germline, CDR1 is MNHNS and CDR2 SASEGT. The CDR3 loop is CASSEQGLTDTQYF. The DNA for the CDR3 is TGTGCCAGCAGTGAACAGGGGTTAACAGATACGCAGTATTTT.

This clonotype showed up many times. The CDR3 spells CATSDPSGGYEQYF. CDR3 nucleotide sequence: TGTGCCACCAGTGATCCCTCGGGGGGCTACGAGCAGTACTTC. The chain couples TRBV24-1 to TRBJ2-7; 7 positions match TRBD2. CDR1 is KGHDR and CDR2 is SFDVKD in the germline V gene. The CDR3 has 14 amino acids. Trimming at V came to 3 bases and at J to 3 bases, leaving 4 bases not matched to a gene.

This clonotype was recorded a few times. This chain links TRBV20-1 with TRBJ1-5; tentatively, D is TRBD1 (6 bases). The CDR3 has 13 residues. Germline V lookup: CDR1 DFQATT, CDR2 SNEGSKA (reference sequence). Trimming removed 2 bases from V and 4 bases from J, with 9 bases in between. CDR3 DNA sequence: TGCAGTGCTAGATCCGGACAGAATCAGCCCCAGCATTTT. Its translation is CSARSGQNQPQHF.

In this sample, this clonotype turned up many times. The chain combines TRBV4-1 with TRBJ2-7, with 7 bases fitting TRBD1. The CDR3 loop spans 13 amino acids. Losses at the gene ends were 1 base for V and 5 bases for J; bases not matched to a gene: 2. Germline V gene data show CDR1 as MGHRA and CDR2 as YSYEKL. CDR3 nucleotides: TGCGCCAGCAGCCAAGGTACAGGGGACGAGCAGTACTTC. It specifies CASSQGTGDEQYF.

This clonotype was observed once. V usage is TRBV25-1 and J usage is TRBJ2-1, with 7 bases lining up with TRBD1. Germline CDR1 MGHDK, CDR2 SYGVNS. The CDR3 has 15 amino acids. The V gene end was trimmed by 4 bases and the J gene end by 10 bases; junction bases not matched to a gene: 13. The CDR3 spells CASSAPGTVSYEQFF. CDR3 DNA sequence: TGTGCCAGCAGTGCCCCCGGGACAGTCTCCTACGAGCAGTTCTTC.

This chain links TRBV6-1 with TRBJ1-6, with a tentative D call TRBD1 (5 bases). CDR3 size: 14 residues. Germline assignment: CDR1 MNHNS and CDR2 SASEGT. V lost 6 bases, J lost 6 bases, and 12 bases lay in between. The CDR3 DNA reads TGTGCCAGCAGAGACGACAGCCTTAATTCACCCCTCCACTTT. Translated: CASRDDSLNSPLHF.

The V gene is TRBV4-2, the J gene TRBJ2-1; 7 positions agree with TRBD2. The CDR3 totals 17 residues. Germline values: CDR1 LGHNA, CDR2 YNFKEQ. V trimming: 0 bases; J trimming: 5 bases; junction bases outside the gene matches: 10. The DNA of the CDR3 is TGTGCCAGCAGCCAAGATATCGGGCGCGGGGGAGACAATGAGCAGTTCTTC. Encoded protein: CASSQDIGRGGDNEQFF.

The table lists this clonotype with many counts. The chain is built from TRBV4-2 and TRBJ2-1; 8 nucleotides match TRBD2. The ends lost 6 bases at V and 7 bases at J; junction bases unmatched: 11. CDR1 is LGHNA, CDR2 YNFKEQ, per germline. The CDR3 spans 15 residues. CDR3: CASRLASGSLNEQFF. CDR3 DNA: TGTGCCAGCAGGCTGGCTAGCGGGTCGTTAAATGAGCAGTTCTTC.

The chain couples TRBV14 to TRBJ1-6; no clear D. This CDR3 is built from 18 residues. Germline CDR1 and CDR2: SGHDN and FVKESK. The ends were cut back, 1 base at V and 0 bases at J, with 13 bases in the middle. The CDR3 loop is CASSQGGFASSYNSPLHF. CDR3 bases: TGTGCCAGCAGCCAAGGAGGTTTTGCGAGCTCCTATAATTCACCCCTCCACTTT.

As regards this clonotype: Germline is not matched at one junction end, which may reflect a read error. The gene calls are TRBV25-1 and TRBJ2-3, with D unresolved. From germline, CDR1 is MGHDK and CDR2 SYGVNS. CDR3 length: 13 residues. CDR3 amino acids: CVSSEGGTDTQYF. DNA of the CDR3: TGTGTCAGCAGTGAAGGCGGAACAGATACGCAGTATTTT.

The sample holds a few counts of this clonotype. J is TRBJ1-1 and V is TRBV29-1, with D possibly TRBD1 on 5 matching bases. Trimming left V 5 bases short and J 2 bases short, with 12 bases between. From germline, CDR1 is SQVTM and CDR2 ANQGSEA. This CDR3 contains 13 residues. The CDR3 region has the DNA TGCAGCGTTATTCGGACATTTAACACTGAAGCTTTCTTT. Translating it yields CSVIRTFNTEAFF.

The V and J genes are TRBV18 and TRBJ1-6; D is possibly TRBD1 (5 bases). The CDR3 spans 16 residues. The V end lost 3 bases, the J end lost 9 bases, and 18 bases lay between the germline ends. CDR1 KGHSH and CDR2 LQKENI come from the germline V gene. Here the CDR3 reads CASSPGTGIRFSPLHF. Written as DNA, the CDR3 is TGTGCCAGCTCACCGGGGACCGGGATCCGTTTTTCACCCCTCCACTTT.

This clonotype came up a few times. The CDR3 loop reads CASSDPGTGKGYTF. CDR3 bases: TGTGCCAGCAGTGACCCCGGGACAGGGAAGGGCTACACCTTC. The chain couples TRBV27 to TRBJ1-2; 9 bases are a match to TRBD1. The germline CDR1 and CDR2 sequences are MNHEY and SMNVEV (reference sequence). The CDR3 is 14 amino acids. Trimming removed 5 bases from V and 8 bases from J; junction bases left unmatched: 9.

This clonotype occurred a few times. This chain links TRBV12-3 or TRBV12-4 with TRBJ2-3; D may be TRBD2 (6 bases). This CDR3 is 15 amino acids long. V lost 6 bases and J 0 bases, leaving 13 bases between the germline ends. The CDR3 bases are TGTGCCAGCAGATATAGCGGCAGCAGCACAGATACGCAGTATTTT. Encoded protein: CASRYSGSSTDTQYF.

A few counts support this clonotype. The chain recombines TRBV27 with TRBJ2-3; perhaps TRBD1 as D (7 bases). Trimming removed 2 bases from V and 5 bases from J, with 23 bases in between. This CDR3 is built from 18 residues. The germline V gene encodes CDR1 MNHEY and CDR2 SMNVEV (reference sequence). CDR3 residues: CASSLKSWDSGQVDTQYF. DNA of the CDR3: TGTGCCAGCAGTTTAAAAAGCTGGGACAGCGGGCAGGTAGATACGCAGTATTTT.

This rearrangement joins TRBV18 to TRBJ1-2; D perhaps matches TRBD1 (5 bases). This CDR3 contains 16 residues. From germline, CDR1 is KGHSH and CDR2 LQKENI. V lost 2 bases, J lost 5 bases, and 18 bases lay in between. The CDR3 loop is CASSPKGTHQRYGYTF. The CDR3 region has the DNA TGTGCCAGCTCACCAAAGGGGACGCACCAGCGATATGGCTACACCTTC.